These 29 T cell receptor beta chains originate from one sample sequenced in a study of quantifying T cell responses using KT2 cells. Overall study context: TCR alpha and beta constant-region primers primed reverse transcription of RNA.

An oligo carrying a UMI was ligated to the cDNA 3' end. The first PCR ran approximately 4 cycles with an equimolar RC1.1 and RC1.2 beta primer mix. TCRdb recomputed calls from the UMI-ligation and nested PCR reads with MiXCR, one row per CDR3 protein. The sample lists tens of thousands of distinct CDR3 sequences; 7.3% were seen once. Source material: PBMCs spiked with cells of the T cell clone KT2. These receptors came from a human donor.

This clonotype was detected ten times or more. The chain has TRBV5-1 and TRBJ2-1; 9 nucleotides agree with TRBD1. Germline CDR1 and CDR2: SGHRS and YFSETQ. This CDR3 spans 17 amino acids. After removal of 1 base from V and 10 bases from J, the junction contained 15 bases not matched to a gene. The CDR3 is CASSLYLGGQGTGEQFF. CDR3 nucleotide sequence: TGCGCCAGCAGCTTGTACCTAGGGGGACAGGGAACAGGGGAGCAGTTCTTC.

This chain links TRBV2 with TRBJ2-7; 7 positions agree with TRBD1. After removal of 7 bases from V and 3 bases from J, the junction contained 9 bases not matched to a gene. This CDR3 is 14 amino acids long. Germline assignment: CDR1 SNHLY and CDR2 FYNNEI. As DNA, the CDR3 is TGTGCCAGCAAGTATGGTCCAGGGGGCTACGAGCAGTACTTC. Protein sequence: CASKYGPGGYEQYF. Full variable domain (outside the CDR3, taken from reference TRBV2 and TRBJ2-7): EPEVTQTPSHQVTQMGQEVILRCVPISNHLYFYWYRQILGQKVEFLVSFYNNEISEKSEIFDDQFSVERPDGSNFTLKIRSTKLEDSAMYFCASKYGPGGYEQYFGPGTRLTVT.

This chain joins TRBV5-6 and TRBJ2-3, with 7 bases that match TRBD2. J was trimmed by 8 bases and V by 3 bases; bases with no gene match: 12. CDR3 size: 15 residues. CDR1 and CDR2 from the germline V gene are SGHDT and YYEEEE. The CDR3 DNA reads TGTGCCAGCAGCTCGCTAACTAGCGACGTCGGTACGCAGTATTTT. This sequence encodes CASSSLTSDVGTQYF.

In this sample, this clonotype turned up a few times. This rearrangement joins TRBV5-1 to TRBJ2-3; D tentatively reads TRBD1 or TRBD2 (6 bases each). Germline CDR1 reads SGHRS; CDR2 reads YFSETQ. CDR3 length: 13 residues. V was pared by 3 bases and J by 2 bases, with 7 bases between. In nucleotides, the CDR3 is TGCGCCAGCAGCTCGGGGGCCACAGATACGCAGTATTTT. Translating it yields CASSSGATDTQYF.

Relative to its sample, this clonotype is medium-sized. V and J are TRBV12-3 or TRBV12-4 and TRBJ1-1, with no clear D. The V and J ends lost 3 bases and 0 bases respectively, with 8 bases between them. The CDR3 has 14 residues. Here the CDR3 reads CASSLQNMNTEAFF. The CDR3 coding sequence is TGTGCCAGCAGTTTGCAGAACATGAACACTGAAGCTTTCTTT.

This clonotype has ten or more counts. This chain connects TRBV5-1 to TRBJ1-2, with 7 bases that match TRBD1. The V and J ends lost 0 bases and 1 base, in that order; junction bases with no gene match: 3. The CDR3 spans 15 residues. Looked up from germline, CDR1 is SGHRS and CDR2 is YFSETQ. The CDR3 DNA reads as TGCGCCAGCAGCTTGGAAGGGGGCCTTAACTATGGCTACACCTTC. It specifies CASSLEGGLNYGYTF.

Concerning this clonotype itself: A much bigger clone sits one base away, suggesting this may be a read error. The chain uses TRBV14 and TRBJ2-3, with a tentative D call TRBD2 (5 bases). The V and J ends lost 2 bases and 5 bases respectively, with 20 bases between them. CDR3 size: 17 residues. The V gene's germline CDR1 is SGHDN and CDR2 FVKESK. The CDR3 reads CASSQIGTLAAGDTQYF. CDR3 bases: TGTGCCAGCAGCCAAATAGGTACCCTAGCTGCGGGAGATACGCAGTATTTT.

This clonotype was recorded many times. The chain carries TRBV20-1 and TRBJ2-7; D remains ambiguous. The CDR3 totals 15 residues. V was trimmed by 3 bases and J by 2 bases, leaving 17 bases between them. In germline, CDR1 is DFQATT, CDR2 SNEGSKA (reference sequence). The CDR3 DNA follows: TGCAGTGCTAGGGGCCCGGGTGGGCCAGCCTACGAGCAGTACTTC. Protein sequence: CSARGPGGPAYEQYF.

This clonotype was recorded many times. The chain uses TRBV5-1 and TRBJ2-6; D is tentatively TRBD1 or TRBD2 (6 bases each). Trimming removed 4 bases at V and 0 bases at J, with 17 bases between. Germline V CDR1 and CDR2: SGHRS, YFSETQ. This CDR3 contains 18 residues. The CDR3 spells CASSKGGTAGSGANVLTF. CDR3 coding DNA: TGCGCCAGCAGCAAGGGGGGCACTGCAGGCTCTGGGGCCAACGTCCTGACTTTC.

This clonotype was observed many times. The chain recombines TRBV6-5 with TRBJ2-5, with TRBD2 as a possible D gene (6 bases). From germline, CDR1 is MNHEY and CDR2 SVGAGI. V lost 4 bases and J 5 bases, leaving 8 bases between the germline ends. The CDR3 has 12 amino acids. As DNA, the CDR3 is TGTGCCAGCAGTTTTGGGGGGGAGACCCAGTACTTC. It encodes CASSFGGETQYF.

This clonotype came up many times. The V call is TRBV29-1, the J call TRBJ2-1; D is uncertain. V lost 4 bases and J lost 0, with 7 bases in between. This CDR3 spans 13 amino acids. Germline V gene lookup returns CDR1 SQVTM and CDR2 ANQGSEA. CDR3 nucleotide sequence: TGCAGCGTTGCTGGGAACTCCTACAATGAGCAGTTCTTC. Encoded protein: CSVAGNSYNEQFF.

This clonotype was recorded a few times. This chain uses TRBV7-2 with TRBJ2-5; D is possibly TRBD1 or TRBD2 (5 bases each). There are 13 residues in the CDR3. Trimming took 5 bases from V and 4 from J, leaving 11 bases between them. CDR1 and CDR2 from the germline V gene are SGHTA and FQGNSA. The CDR3 DNA follows: TGTGCCAGCAGCCCCAGGGACGGAGAGACCCAGTACTTC. Translation gives CASSPRDGETQYF. Supplemented by reference TRBV7-2 and TRBJ2-5, the full variable domain reads GAGVSQSPSNKVTEKGKDVELRCDPISGHTALYWYRQSLGQGLEFLIYFQGNSAPDKSGLPSDRFSAERTGGSVSTLTIQRTQQEDSAVYLCASSPRDGETQYFGPGTRLLVL.

The chain uses TRBV15 and TRBJ1-4; 8 bases are shared with TRBD1. Trimming cost V 5 bases and J 4 bases; bases outside gene matches: 6. CDR3 length: 15 residues. CDR1 is LNHNV, CDR2 YYDKDF, per germline (reference sequence). The CDR3 spells CATSSPDRVNEKLFF. DNA of the CDR3: TGTGCCACCAGCTCCCCGGACAGGGTTAATGAAAAACTGTTTTTT.

The chain uses TRBV20-1 and TRBJ1-2, with 9 bases that match TRBD1. CDR1 and CDR2 (germline): DFQATT, SNEGSKA (reference sequence). The CDR3 is made up of 19 amino acids. V shed 3 bases, J shed 8 bases, and the junction held 25 bases outside the gene matches. In nucleotides, the CDR3 is TGCAGTGCTAGTGATATACCGGGACAGGGTGCACTGCGGGGTCGAGGCTACACCTTC. Encoded protein: CSASDIPGQGALRGRGYTF.

Many counts were recorded for this clonotype. The V call is TRBV27, the J call TRBJ1-2, with a possible D match to TRBD1 (5 bases). The CDR3 runs 15 residues. V lost 7 bases, J lost 1 base, and 16 bases lay in between. Germline V lookup: CDR1 MNHEY, CDR2 SMNVEV (reference sequence). DNA for the CDR3: TGTGCCAGCAAGCTTGCGACAGCGCATAACTATGGCTACACCTTC. Translating gives CASKLATAHNYGYTF.

Ten or more counts support this clonotype. This rearrangement joins TRBV7-3 to TRBJ2-1, with a weak D call TRBD2 (6 bases). Looked up from germline, CDR1 is SGHTA and CDR2 is FQGTGA. Trimming removed 5 bases at V and 7 bases at J, with 18 bases between. The CDR3 runs to 15 residues. CDR3 sequence (DNA): TGTGCCAGCAGCCCCGCCGGGACTGAGTCTAATGAGCAGTTCTTC. This gives the protein CASSPAGTESNEQFF.

This clonotype was counted a few times. Given the absence of the conserved phenylalanine or tryptophan at the CDR3 end, a read error is likely. No DNA is shown, since the ends of the CDR3 on it are uncertain; the CDR3 is the one TCRdb lists. V is TRBV10-2 and J is TRBJ2-1; whether TRBD2, the table's D call, matches the DNA was not checked. From its first to its last residue, the CDR3 has 13 amino acids. The germline gives CDR1 WSHSY, CDR2 SAAADI. This chain's CDR3 is CASSESTQGLAGV.

This clonotype has a handful of counts. The chain couples TRBV7-3 to TRBJ1-1; D is unresolved. V gave up 2 bases and J gave up 0 bases, with 13 bases separating them. This CDR3 is built from 16 residues. CDR1 and CDR2 from the germline V gene are SGHTA and FQGTGA. Here the CDR3 reads CASSLSGAIMNTEAFF. The CDR3 DNA follows: TGTGCCAGCAGCTTATCGGGAGCGATTATGAACACTGAAGCTTTCTTT.

This clonotype was observed at least ten times. The chain carries TRBV3-1 and TRBJ1-1, with D possibly being TRBD1 (5 bases). Per germline, CDR1 LGHDT and CDR2 YNNKEL (reference sequence). Trimming shortened V by 5 bases and J by 4 bases, and 17 bases separated the two germline ends. The CDR3 length is 15 residues. The CDR3 DNA follows: TGTGCCAGCAGCGCGAGGGGAGGTGTGAGCACTGAAGCTTTCTTT. This codes for CASSARGGVSTEAFF.

The rearrangement joins TRBV18 to TRBJ1-5; 7 bases map to TRBD1. The CDR3 has 15 residues. V gave up 3 bases and J gave up 2 bases; unmatched junction bases: 4. CDR1 and CDR2 (germline): KGHSH, LQKENI. This CDR3 reads CASSPTGRGNQPQHF. CDR3 sequence (DNA): TGTGCCAGCTCACCGACAGGGAGAGGCAATCAGCCCCAGCATTTT.

This rearrangement joins TRBV7-9 to TRBJ2-7, with 7 bases aligning to TRBD1. The CDR3 has 16 amino acids. Losses at the gene ends were 5 bases for V and 3 bases for J; bases not matched to a gene: 13. CDR1 is SEHNR and CDR2 is FQNEAQ in the germline V gene (reference sequence). CDR3 sequence (DNA): TGTGCCAGCAGCCCCCAACTTTCGGGACAGCGCTACGAGCAGTACTTC. This sequence encodes CASSPQLSGQRYEQYF.

This clonotype was counted only a few times. The CDR3 DNA follows: TGTGCCAGCAGCGCCTACACAGATACGCAGTATTTT. Its protein is CASSAYTDTQYF. The chain couples TRBV7-2 to TRBJ2-3; unclear D gene. The CDR3 is made up of 12 amino acids. Germline V gene data show CDR1 as SGHTA and CDR2 as FQGNSA. V lost 5 bases to trimming and J lost 2 bases, with 5 bases between them.

This clonotype was counted at least ten times. This chain connects TRBV20-1 to TRBJ2-3, with D hard to call. V was pared by 3 bases and J by 0 bases, with 13 bases between. Germline CDR1 is DFQATT and CDR2 is SNEGSKA (reference sequence). The CDR3 totals 15 residues. The CDR3, as DNA: TGCAGTGCTAGTAAACCATCGCGGAGCACAGATACGCAGTATTTT. It yields the protein CSASKPSRSTDTQYF.

This clonotype came up many times. This CDR3 is CSARASLVGLVNLHF. As DNA, the CDR3 is TGCAGTGCTAGAGCGAGCCTAGTGGGGTTGGTTAACCTCCACTTT. V is TRBV20-1 and J is TRBJ1-6; unclear D gene. The V gene lost 1 base and the J gene lost 15 bases, with 22 bases spanning the gap. The germline V gene encodes CDR1 DFQATT and CDR2 SNEGSKA (reference sequence). The CDR3 consists of 15 residues.

This clonotype was counted a few times. The V gene is TRBV2, the J gene TRBJ1-1; no reliable D call. Germline V gene lookup returns CDR1 SNHLY and CDR2 FYNNEI. The CDR3 has 14 residues. V lost 1 base and J lost 0, with 6 bases in between. CDR3 DNA: TGTGCCAGCAGTGAAGGGCCTATGAACACTGAAGCTTTCTTT. It yields the protein CASSEGPMNTEAFF.

This clonotype was seen at least ten times. This chain links TRBV7-2 with TRBJ2-5; no reliable D call. The V gene lost 7 bases and the J gene lost 3 bases, with 12 bases spanning the gap. Looked up from germline, CDR1 is SGHTA and CDR2 is FQGNSA. The CDR3 runs to 13 residues. CDR3 amino acids: CASTTFLEETQYF. In DNA, the CDR3 is TGTGCCAGCACAACCTTCTTGGAAGAGACCCAGTACTTC.

This clonotype was seen repeatedly, ten times or more. At one end the junction does not follow the germline gene, possibly because of a read error. V and J are TRBV12-3 or TRBV12-4 and TRBJ1-5; D might be TRBD1 (5 bases). The CDR3 extends over 14 amino acids. Here the CDR3 DNA reads TGTGCCAGCAGCGCCGGGGGTAGCGATCAGCCCCAGCATTTT. It yields the protein CASSAGGSDQPQHF.

The rearrangement joins TRBV9 to TRBJ2-2, with 9 bases aligning to TRBD2. Germline CDR1 is SGDLS and CDR2 is YYNGEE. The junction had 2 bases not matched to a gene; V was cut back by 0 bases and J by 2 bases. The CDR3 length is 16 residues. The CDR3 reads CASSVETSGNTGELFF. CDR3 DNA sequence: TGTGCCAGCAGCGTAGAGACTAGCGGTAACACCGGGGAGCTGTTTTTT.

This clonotype was counted between two and nine times. This chain connects TRBV27 to TRBJ2-1; tentative D call: TRBD2 (5 bases). Trimming took 4 bases from V and 2 from J, leaving 12 bases between them. Germline V gene data show CDR1 as MNHEY and CDR2 as SMNVEV (reference sequence). This CDR3 region has 15 residues. CDR3 sequence reads: CASSSAVGTYNEQFF. The CDR3 nucleotides are TGTGCCAGCAGTTCAGCGGTTGGTACCTACAATGAGCAGTTCTTC.